A selection of T cell receptor beta chains follows, all from one sample in a study of CXCR3-negative and CXCR3-positive naive CD8 T cells. TCRdb re-called the 5' RACE reads; every CDR3 protein appears as one record, without DNA. This sample's table reports under 150,000 distinct CDR3 sequences. The source material was naive CXCR3+ CD8+ T cells from blood. The source of these receptors is a human donor in good health. Some clones in this sample may be carry-over from other donors' samples. Both conserved end residues are part of each CDR3.

>TRBJ2-5|15|TRBV5-1
CASGWTSGGAETQYF
>TRBJ1-5|13|TRBV4-1
CASSQEYDQPQHF
>TRBJ2-2|15|TRBV12-3/TRBV12-4
CASSPRGLGTGELFF
>TRBJ2-1|14|TRBV7-3
CASSLRGDYNEQFF
>TRBJ2-2|14|TRBV7-2
CASSSIAGTGELFF
>TRBJ2-3|14|TRBV7-9
CASIRTSSEDTQYF
>TRBJ2-3|15|TRBV20-1
CSADTAGRGADTQYF
>TRBJ2-7|13|TRBV7-9
CASSLESSYEQYF
>TRBJ2-7|17|TRBV10-3
CAISEPPQRGHSYEQYF
>TRBJ2-7|14|TRBV2
CASSLPSGLYEQYF
>TRBJ2-7|14|TRBV7-9
CASSNTSGGNEQYF
>TRBJ2-7|14|TRBV7-9
CASMPEQGPYEQYF
>TRBJ1-4|16|TRBV7-9
CASTGVSGENGEKLFF
>TRBJ2-7|15|TRBV10-3
CAISEPTRDSYEQYF
>TRBJ2-7|13|TRBV6-5
CASSYTGNYEQYF
>TRBJ2-7|15|TRBV9
CASSVGAGRSYEQYF
>TRBJ2-7|16|TRBV28
CASSLKRVGVIDEQYF
>TRBJ2-1|14|TRBV29-1
CSVAFLGRVNEQFF
>TRBJ2-3|15|TRBV28
CASSFGRGGLDTQYF
>TRBJ2-3|19|TRBV4-3
CASSPQLIAGGPIVDTQYF
>TRBJ2-7|12|TRBV7-2
CASSLGLNEQYF
>TRBJ2-7|17|TRBV6-5
CASSSPGPSGSSYEQYF
>TRBJ1-2|14|TRBV7-6
CASSLAPQIYGYTF
>TRBJ2-3|16|TRBV6-4
CASSDLAGGSTDTQYF
>TRBJ2-7|14|TRBV2
CASIEQGASYEQYF
>TRBJ2-5|16|TRBV9
CASSPSLGPGQETQYF
>TRBJ2-1|13|TRBV5-1
CASSLASNIIQFF
>TRBJ2-5|15|TRBV12-3/TRBV12-4
CASSSRQGSPETQYF
>TRBJ2-5|14|TRBV20-1
CSAAAGGLGETQYF
>TRBJ2-7|13|TRBV12-3/TRBV12-4
CASSDYLVHEQYF
>TRBJ2-1|16|TRBV11-1
CASSRMTGSSYNEQFF
>TRBJ2-1|15|TRBV29-1
CSVEDPGSLYNEQFF
>TRBJ2-7|14|TRBV29-1
CSVEGGTDSYEQYF
>TRBJ2-1|15|TRBV6-2/TRBV6-3
CATEPLGSGSHEQFF
>TRBJ2-7|15|TRBV7-9
CASSLDPGGSYEQYF
>TRBJ1-2|15|TRBV19
CASAFGTATLYGYTF
>TRBJ2-1|13|TRBV6-2/TRBV6-3
CASSIGGPNEQFF
>TRBJ2-1|12|TRBV5-5
CASSLPLDEQFF
>TRBJ1-3|14|TRBV13
CASRDSDSGNTIYF
>TRBJ2-7|15|TRBV29-1
CSVVGLRAAAYEQYF
>TRBJ1-1|15|TRBV11-3
CASSLDGGAGREAFF
>TRBJ1-2|11|TRBV6-6
CATDGVYGYTF
>TRBJ2-7|13|TRBV27
CASSLSLSYEQYF
>TRBJ1-1|13|TRBV27
CASSWDRFTEAFF
>TRBJ2-1|12|TRBV9
CASSDENNEQFF
>TRBJ2-7|12|TRBV29-1
CSARDGPLEQYF
>TRBJ2-1|13|TRBV5-1
CASSWTGAHEQFF
>TRBJ2-1|17|TRBV2
CASSLYTGTSGYNEQFF
>TRBJ2-7|15|TRBV7-9
CASSPGLAETYEQYF
>TRBJ1-4|12|TRBV29-1
CSARENNEKLFF
>TRBJ2-7|13|TRBV7-6
CASSIAEAYEQYF
>TRBJ2-1|15|TRBV20-1
CSARGTSGSFNEQFF
>TRBJ2-5|16|TRBV28
CASSGRLAGAGETQYF
>TRBJ1-1|13|TRBV20-1
CSARDNLNTEAFF
>TRBJ1-2|11|TRBV19
CASTDFNGYTF
>TRBJ1-1|13|TRBV15
CAAAGELDTEAFF
>TRBJ1-5|11|TRBV23-1
CASSSVMPQHF
>TRBJ2-7|15|TRBV7-2
CASSFGLAGGYEQYF
>TRBJ1-5|12|TRBV4-2
CASSQGNQPQHF